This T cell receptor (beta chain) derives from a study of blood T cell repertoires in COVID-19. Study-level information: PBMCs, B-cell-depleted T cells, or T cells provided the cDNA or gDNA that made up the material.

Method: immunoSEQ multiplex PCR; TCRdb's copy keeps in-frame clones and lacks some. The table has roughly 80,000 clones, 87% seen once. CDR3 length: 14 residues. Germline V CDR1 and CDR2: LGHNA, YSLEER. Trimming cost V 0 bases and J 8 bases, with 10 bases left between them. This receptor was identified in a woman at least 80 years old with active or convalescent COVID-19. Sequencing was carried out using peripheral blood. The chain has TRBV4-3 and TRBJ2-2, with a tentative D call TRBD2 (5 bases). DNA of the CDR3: TGCGCCAGCAGCCAAGATCGGGGTTCTGGGGAGCTGTTTTTT. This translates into CASSQDRGSGELFF.